This T cell receptor beta chain was found in a study of blood T cell repertoires in COVID-19. A remark on this clone: Other DNA variants within this sample encode the same CDR3.

This CDR3 region has 13 residues. Germline V gene data show CDR1 as MDHEN and CDR2 as SYDVKM. V gave up 6 bases and J gave up 2 bases, with 10 bases separating them. Participants had their cohort set by participant-reported clinical history. Data came from immunoSEQ multiplex PCR; TCRdb stores just in-frame clones and leaves some out. Of almost 400,000 clones in the sample, more than 75% were seen once. The chain couples TRBV28 to TRBJ2-5; a possible D gene is TRBD2 (6 bases). The origin of this receptor is a woman aged 30 to 39 with acute COVID-19. Sequencing was performed on PBMCs or T cells enriched from blood (not recorded which). CDR3 protein: CASSLGGQETQYF. The CDR3 DNA reads TGTGCCAGCAGCCTCGGGGGTCAAGAGACCCAGTACTTC.